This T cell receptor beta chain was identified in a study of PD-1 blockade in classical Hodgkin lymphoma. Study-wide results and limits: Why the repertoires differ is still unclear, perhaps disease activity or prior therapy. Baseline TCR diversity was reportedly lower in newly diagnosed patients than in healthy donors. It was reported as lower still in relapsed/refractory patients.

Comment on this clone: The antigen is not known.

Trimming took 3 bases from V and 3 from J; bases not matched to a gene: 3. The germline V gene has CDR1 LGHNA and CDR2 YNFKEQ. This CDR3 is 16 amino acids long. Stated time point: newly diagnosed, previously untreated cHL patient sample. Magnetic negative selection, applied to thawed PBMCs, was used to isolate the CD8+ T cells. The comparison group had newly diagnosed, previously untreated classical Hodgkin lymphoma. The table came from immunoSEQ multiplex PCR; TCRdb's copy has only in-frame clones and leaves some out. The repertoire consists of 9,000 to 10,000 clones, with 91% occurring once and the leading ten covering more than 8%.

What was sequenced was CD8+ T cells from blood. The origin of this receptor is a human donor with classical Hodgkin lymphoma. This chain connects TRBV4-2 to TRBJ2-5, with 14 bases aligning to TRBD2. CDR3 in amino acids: CASSQVTSGGEETQYF. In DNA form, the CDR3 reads TGTGCCAGCAGCCAGGTGACTAGCGGGGGGGAAGAGACCCAGTACTTC.